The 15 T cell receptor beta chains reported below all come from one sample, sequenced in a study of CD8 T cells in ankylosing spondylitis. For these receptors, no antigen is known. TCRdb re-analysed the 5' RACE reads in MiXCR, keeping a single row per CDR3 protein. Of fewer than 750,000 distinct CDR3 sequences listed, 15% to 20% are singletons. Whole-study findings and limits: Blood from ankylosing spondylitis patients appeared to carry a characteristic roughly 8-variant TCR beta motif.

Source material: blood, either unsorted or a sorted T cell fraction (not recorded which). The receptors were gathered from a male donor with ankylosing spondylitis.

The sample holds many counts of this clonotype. The CDR3: CASSQDKVFYGYTF. The CDR3 DNA is TGTGCCAGCAGCCAAGATAAAGTTTTCTATGGCTACACCTTC. This chain joins TRBV3-1 and TRBJ1-2; D remains ambiguous. Germline V gene lookup returns CDR1 LGHDT and CDR2 YNNKEL (reference sequence). The CDR3 spans 14 residues. V lost 0 bases, J lost 4 bases, and 9 bases lay in between. Based on the CDR3 plus reference TRBV3-1 and TRBJ1-2, the full variable domain is DTAVSQTPKYLVTQMGNDKSIKCEQNLGHDTMYWYKQDSKKFLKIMFSYNNKELIINETVPNRFSPKSPDKAHLNLHINSLELGDSAVYFCASSQDKVFYGYTFGSGTRLTVV.

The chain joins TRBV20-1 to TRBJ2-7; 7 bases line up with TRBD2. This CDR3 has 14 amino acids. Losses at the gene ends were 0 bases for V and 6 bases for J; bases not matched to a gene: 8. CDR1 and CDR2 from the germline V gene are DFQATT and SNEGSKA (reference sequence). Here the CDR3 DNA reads TGCAGTGCTAGAGAGGGGGGGGGATGGAGCGAGCAGTACTTC. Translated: CSAREGGGWSEQYF.

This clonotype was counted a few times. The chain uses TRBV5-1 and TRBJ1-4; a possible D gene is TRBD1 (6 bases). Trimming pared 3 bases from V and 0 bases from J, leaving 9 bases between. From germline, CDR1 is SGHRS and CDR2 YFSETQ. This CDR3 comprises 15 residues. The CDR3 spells CASSSDRSTNEKLFF. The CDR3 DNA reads TGCGCCAGCAGCTCCGACAGGTCAACTAATGAAAAACTGTTTTTT.

The CDR3 DNA sequence: TGTGCCAGCAGCTTAGACTCGGGCCCAAACACAGATACGCAGTATTTT. Translating it yields CASSLDSGPNTDTQYF. The rearrangement uses TRBV7-6 and TRBJ2-3, with no clear D. This CDR3 region has 16 residues. Deletions cut 1 base from V and 2 bases from J, with 13 bases between. In germline, CDR1 is SGHVS, CDR2 FNYEAQ. Filled out from reference TRBV7-6 and TRBJ2-3, the complete variable domain reads GAGVSQSPRYKVTKRGQDVALRCDPISGHVSLYWYRQALGQGPEFLTYFNYEAQQDKSGLPNDRFSAERPEGSISTLTIQRTEQRDSAMYRCASSLDSGPNTDTQYFGPGTRLTVL.

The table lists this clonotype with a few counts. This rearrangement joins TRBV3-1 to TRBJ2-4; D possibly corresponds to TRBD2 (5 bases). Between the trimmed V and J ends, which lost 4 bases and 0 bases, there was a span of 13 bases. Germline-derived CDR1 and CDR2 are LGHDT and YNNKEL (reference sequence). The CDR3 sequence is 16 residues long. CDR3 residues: CASSPRGGLAKNIQYF. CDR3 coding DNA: TGTGCCAGCAGCCCCCGGGGTGGACTAGCCAAAAACATTCAGTACTTC.

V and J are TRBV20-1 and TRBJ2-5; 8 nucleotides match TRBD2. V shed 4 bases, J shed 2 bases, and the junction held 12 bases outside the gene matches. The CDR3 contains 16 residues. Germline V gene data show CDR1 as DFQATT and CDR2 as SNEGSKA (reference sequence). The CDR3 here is CSAKGRQRGRQETQYF. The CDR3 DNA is TGCAGTGCTAAGGGACGCCAGCGGGGGCGACAAGAGACCCAGTACTTC.

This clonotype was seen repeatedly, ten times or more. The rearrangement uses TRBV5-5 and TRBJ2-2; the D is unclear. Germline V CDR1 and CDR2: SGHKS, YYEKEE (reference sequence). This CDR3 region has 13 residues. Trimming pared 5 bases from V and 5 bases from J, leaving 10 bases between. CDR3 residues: CASSPATTGELFF. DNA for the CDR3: TGTGCCAGCAGTCCGGCCACTACCGGGGAGCTGTTTTTT.

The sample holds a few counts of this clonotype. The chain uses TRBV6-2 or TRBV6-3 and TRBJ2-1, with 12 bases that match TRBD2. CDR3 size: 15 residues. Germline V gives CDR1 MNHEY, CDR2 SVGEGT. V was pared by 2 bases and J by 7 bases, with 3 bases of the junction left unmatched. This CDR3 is CASSYLAGGINEQFF. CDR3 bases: TGTGCCAGCAGTTACCTAGCGGGAGGGATAAATGAGCAGTTCTTC.

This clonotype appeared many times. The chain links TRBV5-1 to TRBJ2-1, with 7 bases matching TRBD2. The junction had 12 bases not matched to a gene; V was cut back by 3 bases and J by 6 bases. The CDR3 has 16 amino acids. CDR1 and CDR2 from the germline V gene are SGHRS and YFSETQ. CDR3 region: CASSSQGLSGFNEQFF. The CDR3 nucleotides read TGCGCCAGCAGCTCCCAGGGACTATCAGGCTTCAATGAGCAGTTCTTC.

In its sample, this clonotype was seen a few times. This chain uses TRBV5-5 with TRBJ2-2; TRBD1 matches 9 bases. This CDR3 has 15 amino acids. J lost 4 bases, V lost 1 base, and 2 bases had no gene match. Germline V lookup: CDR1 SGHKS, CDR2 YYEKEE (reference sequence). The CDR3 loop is CASSLNRGLTGELFF. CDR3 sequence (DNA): TGTGCCAGCAGCTTGAACAGGGGGCTCACCGGGGAGCTGTTTTTT.

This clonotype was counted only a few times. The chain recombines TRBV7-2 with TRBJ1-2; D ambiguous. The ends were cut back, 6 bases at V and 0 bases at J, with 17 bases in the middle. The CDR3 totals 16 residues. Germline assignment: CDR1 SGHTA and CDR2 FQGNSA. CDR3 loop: CASRRPLSGANYGYTF. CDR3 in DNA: TGTGCCAGCAGACGCCCCTTGAGTGGAGCTAACTATGGCTACACCTTC. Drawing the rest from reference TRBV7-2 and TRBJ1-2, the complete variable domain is GAGVSQSPSNKVTEKGKDVELRCDPISGHTALYWYRQSLGQGLEFLIYFQGNSAPDKSGLPSDRFSAERTGGSVSTLTIQRTQQEDSAVYLCASRRPLSGANYGYTFGSGTRLTVV.

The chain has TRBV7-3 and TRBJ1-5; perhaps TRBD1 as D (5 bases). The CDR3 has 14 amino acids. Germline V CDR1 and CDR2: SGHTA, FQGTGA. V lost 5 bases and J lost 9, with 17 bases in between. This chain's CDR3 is CASSLSGGVGPQHF. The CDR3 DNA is TGTGCCAGCAGCCTAAGTGGGGGGGTCGGGCCCCAGCATTTT.

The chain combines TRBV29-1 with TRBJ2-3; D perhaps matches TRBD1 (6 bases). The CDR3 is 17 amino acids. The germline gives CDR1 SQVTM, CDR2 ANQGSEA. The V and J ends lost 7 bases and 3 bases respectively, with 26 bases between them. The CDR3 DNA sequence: TGCAGCGCCGAGGGGGTTAGGCGACACGCCGTAACAGATACGCAGTATTTT. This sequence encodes CSAEGVRRHAVTDTQYF.

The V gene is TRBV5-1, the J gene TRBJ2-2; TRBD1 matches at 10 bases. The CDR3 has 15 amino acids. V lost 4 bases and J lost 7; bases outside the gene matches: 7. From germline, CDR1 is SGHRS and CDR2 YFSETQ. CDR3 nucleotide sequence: TGCGCCAGCAGCCCCGACAGGGGGCTAGTCGGGGAGCTGTTTTTT. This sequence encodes CASSPDRGLVGELFF.

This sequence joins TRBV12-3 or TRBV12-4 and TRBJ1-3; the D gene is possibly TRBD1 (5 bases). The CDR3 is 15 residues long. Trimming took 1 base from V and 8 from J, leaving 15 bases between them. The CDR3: CASSLGPGRVDTIYF. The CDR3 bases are TGTGCCAGCAGTTTAGGCCCAGGCAGGGTGGACACCATATATTTT.